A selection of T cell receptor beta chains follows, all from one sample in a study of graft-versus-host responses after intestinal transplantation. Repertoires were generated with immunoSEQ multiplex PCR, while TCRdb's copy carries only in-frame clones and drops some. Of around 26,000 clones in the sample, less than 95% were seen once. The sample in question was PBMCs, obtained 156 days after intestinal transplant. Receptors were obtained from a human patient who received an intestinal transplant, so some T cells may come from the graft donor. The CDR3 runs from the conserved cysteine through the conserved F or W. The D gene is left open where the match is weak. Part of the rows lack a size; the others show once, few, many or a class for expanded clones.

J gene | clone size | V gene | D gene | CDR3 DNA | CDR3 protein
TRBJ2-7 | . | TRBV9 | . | TGTGCCAGCAGCGTAGGAGGTGGGCAAACCTACGAGCAGTACTTC | CASSVGGGQTYEQYF
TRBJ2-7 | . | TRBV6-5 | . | TGTGCCAGCATTGTCCTAGGAGGTAAGGGGTACGAGCAGTACTTC | CASIVLGGKGYEQYF
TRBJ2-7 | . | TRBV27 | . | TGTGCCAGCAGCTCAGACAGCTACGAGCAGTACTTC | CASSSDSYEQYF
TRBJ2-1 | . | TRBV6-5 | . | TGTGCCAGCGGCGGGGCCTGGGGACACAATGAGCAGTTCTTC | CASGGAWGHNEQFF
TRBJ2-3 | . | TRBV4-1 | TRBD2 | TGCGCCAGCAGCCAAGATACTCTAGCGGGTGGGACAGATACGCAGTATTTT | CASSQDTLAGGTDTQYF
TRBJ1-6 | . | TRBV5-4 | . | TGTGCCAGCAGCTTGGACGGGTTCCATAATTCACCCCTCCACTTT | CASSLDGFHNSPLHF
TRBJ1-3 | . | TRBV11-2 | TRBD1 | TGTGCCAGCAGCGCCTTACAGGGGGCGCATGGAAACACCATATATTTT | CASSALQGAHGNTIYF
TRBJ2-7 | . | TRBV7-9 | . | TGTGCCAGCACCCAGGGTATGGACGAGCAGTACTTC | CASTQGMDEQYF
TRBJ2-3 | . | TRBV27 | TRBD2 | TGTGCCAGCAGTTTAAATCCCCCCCTAGCGGTTGCTAGCACAGATACGCAGTATTTT | CASSLNPPLAVASTDTQYF
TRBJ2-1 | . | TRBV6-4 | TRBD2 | TGTGCCAGCAGAAGGACTCCCGGACTAGCGGGAGGGCCGGACAATGAGCAGTTCTTC | CASRRTPGLAGGPDNEQFF
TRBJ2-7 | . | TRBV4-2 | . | TGTGCCAGCAGCCAAGTTAGGGGCTGGGAGCAGTACTTC | CASSQVRGWEQYF
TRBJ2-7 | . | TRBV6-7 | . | TGTGCCAGCAGTGAAGCCCCCCCCCTAGGGGTATACGAGCAGTACTTC | CASSEAPPLGVYEQYF
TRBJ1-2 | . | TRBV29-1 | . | TGCAGCGTAGGGGGGTTCCGGCATAACTATGGCTACACCTTC | CSVGGFRHNYGYTF
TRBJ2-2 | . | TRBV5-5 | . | TGTGCCAGCAGCTTTGTGGGGGAGCTGTTTTTT | CASSFVGELFF
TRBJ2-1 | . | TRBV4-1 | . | TGCGCCAGCAGCCAGAGTCGGGACGGCAGCTCCTACAATGAGCAGTTCTTC | CASSQSRDGSSYNEQFF
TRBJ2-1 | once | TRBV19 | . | TGTGCCAGTAGTACCAGCCCCTCCTACAATGAGCAGTTCTTC | CASSTSPSYNEQFF
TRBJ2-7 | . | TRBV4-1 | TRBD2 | TGCGCCAGCAGCCCCCCAGGACGCGGGAGGGCCGATAGCGAGCAGTACTTC | CASSPPGRGRADSEQYF
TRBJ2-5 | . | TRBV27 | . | TGTGCCAGCGGGGTAGGGGAGACCCAGTACTTC | CASGVGETQYF
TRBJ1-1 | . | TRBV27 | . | TGTGCCAGCAGAAAACCACTAACGGGTAACACTGAAGCTTTCTTT | CASRKPLTGNTEAFF
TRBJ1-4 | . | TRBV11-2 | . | TGTGCCAGCAGCTACCCGTCCGGACAGCCAGATGAAAAACTGTTTTTT | CASSYPSGQPDEKLFF
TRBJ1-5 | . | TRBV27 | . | TGTGCCAGCAGTTTATTGACAGGCAATCAGCCCCAGCATTTT | CASSLLTGNQPQHF
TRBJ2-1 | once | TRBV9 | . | TGTGCCAGCAGCGTAGAGACTGCCTACAATGAGCAGTTCTTC | CASSVETAYNEQFF
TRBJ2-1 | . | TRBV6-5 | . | TGTGCCAGCAACGGGGTTAATGAGCAGTTCTTC | CASNGVNEQFF
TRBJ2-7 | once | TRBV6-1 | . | TGTGCCAGCAGTGAAGCGTTGCGGCTAGCGCTTACCTACGAGCAGTACTTC | CASSEALRLALTYEQYF
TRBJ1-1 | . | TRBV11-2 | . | TGTGCCAGCAGCTTATTGAAGGGCCCCACTGAAGCTTTCTTT | CASSLLKGPTEAFF
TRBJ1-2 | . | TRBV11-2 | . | TGTGCCAGCAGCTTAGGGGGGCGGACCTATGGCTACACCTTC | CASSLGGRTYGYTF
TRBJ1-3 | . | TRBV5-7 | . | TGTGCCAGCAGCTTGGCAGGGTCTGGAAACACCATATATTTT | CASSLAGSGNTIYF
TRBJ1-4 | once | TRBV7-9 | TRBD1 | TGTGCCAGCAGCTTAGGACAGGGAAGGGAAAAACTGTTTTTT | CASSLGQGREKLFF
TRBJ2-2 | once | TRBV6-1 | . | TGTGCCAGCTTGGTTTGGGGAAACACCGGGGAGCTGTTTTTT | CASLVWGNTGELFF
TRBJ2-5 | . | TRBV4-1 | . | TGCGCCAGCAGCCAACCCCCCCAAGAGACCCAGTACTTC | CASSQPPQETQYF
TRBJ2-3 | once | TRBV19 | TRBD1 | TGTGCCAGTAGTTGGGGGCAGGGGGCGGGAGATACGCAGTATTTT | CASSWGQGAGDTQYF